This is a list of T cell receptor beta chains from one sample in a study of blood T cell repertoires in COVID-19. Here immunoSEQ multiplex PCR was the method, and the copy in TCRdb shows in-frame clones only, minus some. In the table there are approximately 220,000 clones, roughly nine tenths of which are singletons. What was sequenced was peripheral blood. The origin of the receptors is a woman aged 45-65 years with acute or convalescent COVID-19. The CDR3 runs from the conserved cysteine through the conserved F or W.

V gene	CDR3 protein
TRBV5-1	CASSSSGTGYTEAFF
TRBV27	CASRPLGTGVNEQYF
TRBV15	CATSRTTGGGSGANVLTF
TRBV9	CASSPTAGGPGEQYF
TRBV9	CASSVAGGGSYEQYF
TRBV7-6	CASSSRGRNTEAFF
TRBV11-2	CASSQGAAPEIDTQYF
TRBV6-1	CASSEAHTSRPQHF
TRBV2	CASSLLAGVGDTQYF
TRBV7-6	CASSQGPQGTGYTF
TRBV18	CASSPGGSETQYF
TRBV7-9	CASSLMGSLVNEQFF
TRBV4-3	CASSQLSQGAVYNEQFF
TRBV6-5	CASSYSGTMEQFF
TRBV7-9	CASSLELAGPSVTQYF
TRBV6-2/TRBV6-3	CASSYDRRSSYEQYF
TRBV6-2/TRBV6-3	CASSYPSGYTF
TRBV19	CASSPRQFGTEAFF
TRBV7-3	CASSSGGGTDTQYF
TRBV12-5	CASGPRQSEQYF
TRBV27	CASRKQGATDTQYF
TRBV5-1	CASSLVVGAGGELFF
TRBV5-1	CASRPGTVNYGYTF
TRBV13	CASRRGGGSYEQYF
TRBV10-3	CAISEGAEGQPQHF
TRBV14	CASSPRDRGNYGYTF
TRBV27	CASSSLFREGLYNEQFF
TRBV2	CASSRDRGPYNYGYTF
TRBV2	CASSGGSGSVIEQYF
TRBV27	CASRGQGKGEKLFF
TRBV19	CASSISRLSNSPLHF
TRBV19	CASSFRTTKRTDTQYF